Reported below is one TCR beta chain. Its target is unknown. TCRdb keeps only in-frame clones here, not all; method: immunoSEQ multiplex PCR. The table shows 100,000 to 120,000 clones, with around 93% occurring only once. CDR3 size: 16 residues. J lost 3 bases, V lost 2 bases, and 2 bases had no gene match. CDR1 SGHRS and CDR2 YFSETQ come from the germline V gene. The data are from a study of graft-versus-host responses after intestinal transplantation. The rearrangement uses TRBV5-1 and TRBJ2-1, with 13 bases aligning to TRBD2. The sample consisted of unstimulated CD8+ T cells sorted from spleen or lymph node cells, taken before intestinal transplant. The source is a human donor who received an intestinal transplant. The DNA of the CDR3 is TGCGCCAGCAGCTTATGGACTAGCGGGAGCTACAATGAGCAGTTCTTC. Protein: CASSLWTSGSYNEQFF.